This record looks at one T cell receptor (beta chain) sequence and its context. No antigen is known for it. This record belongs to a study of a mutant IDH1 vaccine in newly diagnosed glioma. Study-level information: All eight of the vaccinations patients received fell in weeks 1, 3, 5, 7, 11, 15, 19 and 23. The sex distribution of treated patients was approximately 62% male and about 38% female, with a mean age of roughly 40 years.

Time point here: week 23, last vaccination. Vaccinated patients received 300 ug of mutant IDH1 20-mer peptide per dose, with topical imiquimod. Repertoires were generated with immunoSEQ multiplex PCR, while TCRdb's copy carries only in-frame clones and drops some. Found here are around 85,000 clones, 65% to 90% of them singletons; the top ten hold roughly 2%. CDR3 length equals 13 residues. Germline V gives CDR1 KGHSH, CDR2 LQKENI. The germline V and J ends were trimmed by 1 base and 1 base, with 4 bases remaining between them. Study conclusions and caveats: Vaccination elicited immune responses in 93.3% of patients. Pseudoprogression appeared independent of alterations in top peripheral clonotypes.

This chain uses TRBV18 with TRBJ1-2; no firm D call. The receptor was isolated from a man aged 25-45 years with glioma. Some clones in this sample may be carry-over from other donors' samples. This specimen was PBMCs, taken from a glioma patient whose treatment included an IDH1 peptide vaccine. This CDR3 reads CASSPQDNYGYTF. For the CDR3, the DNA is TGTGCCAGCTCACCACAGGATAACTATGGCTACACCTTC.